The rows below give T cell receptor beta chains drawn from one sample of a study of response to subunit inactivated influenza vaccine. TCRdb analysed the RT-PCR reads with MiXCR anew, one entry per CDR3 protein. The sample consists of about 500,000 distinct CDR3 sequences, more than 15% of them appearing once. The sample consisted of CD4+ T cells sorted from PBMCs, taken 23 to 25 months after vaccination. These receptors all stem from a man between 50 and 70 years old who received an inactivated influenza vaccine. The CDR3 runs from the conserved cysteine through the conserved F or W. Expanded clones get a size class; other rows say once, few or many, or leave the size out.

clone_size v_call cdr3_aa
few TRBV20-1 CSASGTSNSEQYF
NA TRBV14 CASSQVRGMGTEAFF
many TRBV6-2/TRBV6-3 CASSYSQTSYDTQYF
NA TRBV7-9 CASSYNNQPQHF
few TRBV5-1 CASSLAGTGKTDTQYF
few TRBV5-1 CASSGTQGVGNEQFF
NA TRBV20-1 CSASRDRGLNIQYF
NA TRBV12-3/TRBV12-4 CASSLASGGPRDTGELFF
many TRBV11-3 CASSPGRSTDTQYF
NA TRBV6-6 CASGTGTSYEQYF
few TRBV5-1 CASSLASRLGTDTQYF
NA TRBV20-1 CSAPKPGLAGHNEQFF
NA TRBV12-3/TRBV12-4 CASSLAQLAGGPGETQYF
NA TRBV5-6 CASSRIQETQYF
NA TRBV4-2 CASSSFSSGAYEQYF
few TRBV29-1 CSVEIAGQGTYNEQFF
few TRBV5-1 CASSAGTSHETQYF
NA TRBV12-5 CASVRTASYGYTF
NA TRBV20-1 CSASGVQVSNQPQHF
few TRBV12-3/TRBV12-4 CASSFRRRVGEQYF